This T cell receptor (beta chain) emerged from a study of human T cells and chemical hapten exposure (dated by TCRdb to the early 2020s). Background on the whole study: For sensitization, 2% DPC in acetone was applied to a roughly 2 cm by roughly 2 cm area of upper inner arm skin. Throughout the study period of 20 to 30 weeks, patients also received therapeutic DPC doses to the scalp every week. Patch tests used Finn chambers with 0.01% DPC on the upper back, scored after 6 days by International Contact Dermatitis Research Group standards. Alopecia areata with under or over 50% scalp involvement, alopecia totalis and alopecia universalis were represented in the patient cohort, which was mostly female. Libraries were pooled for sequencing, and per-sample TCR yields varied mainly because of small differences in library volumes within the pool. In alopecia patients, the study followed how the peripheral blood TCR repertoire changed in vivo over primary and secondary sensitization to diphenylcyclopropenone (DPC), a hapten. Blood was sampled from patients pre-sensitization (week 0) and at 2, 6 and about 24 weeks after DPC sensitization. For TCR sequencing, blood came from about 28 alopecia patients at anywhere from one to four time points (pre-sensitization, 2, 6 and 24 weeks).

Only a few counts were recorded for this clonotype. The antigen this receptor binds is unknown. No per-base quality is available; no much larger clone lies one base away. Explained via the paper, the time point label denotes: patch test 1, 2 weeks after DPC sensitization. The label giving this sample's treatment or condition can be read as: therapeutic diphenylcyclopropenone sensitization with weekly scalp DPC. At every patch-test visit, the blood draw took place before the patch test was put on. Patients were considered eligible if aged 18 to 70, diagnosed with alopecia and deemed suitable for DPC therapy, and patients were excluded if pregnant. Unfractionated whole blood was collected in Tempus Blood RNA tubes, and total RNA was extracted from that blood. The library was produced with RACE. The listed sequencing device is NextSeq 500. Library preparation attached unique molecular identifiers to individual cDNA molecules for quantitative, reproducible TCR counting. For every blood RNA sample, sequencing covered both the TCR alpha and TCR beta chains. The study's own analysis went as follows. Samples had a median of roughly 99,000 TCRs, with a range from roughly 23,224 to 750,000. V, J and CDR3 annotation of the TCR reads was performed with the Decombinator software suite. For PS versus PT1 abundance plots, all samples were subsampled to the same number of TCRs (28,000). TCRs were defined as expanded if absent before sensitization and observed at least eight times at the 2-week time point. In-frame beta chains were kept once TCRdb had trimmed the public reads at Q25 with fastp and called clones with MiXCR. Identical CDR3 proteins give one entry, which carries the most common genes and DNA. The V and J calls, along with clone size, are taken from TCRdb and not from the paper's own processing. The sample has 340,000 or so distinct CDR3 sequences on record, around 6.9% of them singletons. 7.5% to 8.5% of the sample lies in the top ten.

V ends up 3 bases short and J 4 bases short, with an unmatched junction base count of 13. From cysteine to phenylalanine, the CDR3 is 17 amino acids long. Only CDR3 DNA is held: 51 bases, read in frame from base 1. The germline V gene provides CDR1 MGHRA and CDR2 YSYEKL. Overall study results and their limits: Expanded TCRs formed significantly more large CDR3 similarity clusters than pre-sensitization or healthy control sets, consistent with antigen-driven responses. Repeated subsampling changed both the strength of the expansion versus patch-test correlation and the threshold at which the correlation became significant. The number of TCRs above 1 in 1000 frequency did not change with DPC sensitization; there was no evidence of global repertoire structure alterations. A positive correlation was found between the number of PT1 expanded TCRs and patch test score, with significance reached at thresholds 8, 16 and 32 but not 4. Alopecia, a presumed autoimmune disease, was present in all patients, so the immune response of the patients might differ from that of healthy individuals.

The source is a woman younger than 35 with alopecia areata. Some clones in this sample may be carry-over from other donors' samples. The chain joins TRBV4-1 to TRBJ2-3; 7 bases in the junction line up with TRBD2. The source was whole blood, collected in connection with sensitization to the hapten diphenylcyclopropenone (DPC). CDR3 sequence: CASSHLWAGVEPDTQYF. Read as DNA, the sequence is TGCGCCAGCAGCCACCTGTGGGCGGGGGTCGAGCCAGATACGCAGTATTTT.